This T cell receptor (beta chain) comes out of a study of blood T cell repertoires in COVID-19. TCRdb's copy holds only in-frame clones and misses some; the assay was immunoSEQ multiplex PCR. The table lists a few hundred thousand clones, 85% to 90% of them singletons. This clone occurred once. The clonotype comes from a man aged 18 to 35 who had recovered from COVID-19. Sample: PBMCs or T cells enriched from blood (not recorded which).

The chain's CDR3 is CASSREGETSSGNTIYF. DNA for the CDR3: TGCGCCAGCAGCCGGGAGGGAGAGACTAGCTCTGGAAACACCATATATTTT. The chain employs TRBV5-1 and TRBJ1-3, with unresolved D. The CDR3 sequence is 17 residues long. The germline V and J ends were trimmed by 4 bases and 0 bases, with 17 bases remaining between them. Per germline, CDR1 SGHRS and CDR2 YFSETQ.